This TCR beta chain was captured by sequencing in a study of T cells in Graves' hyperthyroidism and ophthalmopathy. In its sample, this clonotype was seen many times. The TCR beta CDR3 regions underwent amplification using RNA transcripts as the source. A first-round RT-PCR of the TCR CDR3 used the HTBI primer set. TCRdb redid the calling of the multiplex PCR reads with MiXCR, one entry per CDR3 protein. In the table there are around 200,000 distinct CDR3 sequences, about 18% of which are singletons. V gave up 3 bases and J gave up 1 base, with 15 bases separating them. The CDR3 sequence is 16 residues long. CDR1 is SEHNR, CDR2 FQNEAQ, per germline (reference sequence).

The specimen sequenced was blood. This rearrangement joins TRBV7-9 to TRBJ2-5, with D hard to call. The sequence was obtained from a man aged 35 to 55 with Graves' hyperthyroidism. CDR3 sequence: CASSLIRTRSQETQYF. As DNA, the CDR3 is TGTGCCAGCAGCTTGATTCGCACCCGATCCCAAGAGACCCAGTACTTC.